This is a list of T cell receptor beta chains from one sample in a study of blood T cell repertoires in COVID-19. The protocol was immunoSEQ multiplex PCR, while the TCRdb copy is restricted to in-frame clones and leaves out a portion. The table lists around 200,000 clones, roughly 84% of them singletons. The sequencing sample was made of peripheral blood. The receptors here all came from a woman in her 70s with COVID-19, enrolled during active disease. CDR3s include the opening cysteine and the closing phenylalanine or tryptophan. Fields, in order: V gene, J gene, D gene, clone size, CDR3 DNA, CDR3 protein. The D gene is left open where the match is weak. Clone sizes are given selectively: once, few, many, or a class where the clone is expanded.

V gene: TRBV29-1
J gene: TRBJ2-5
D gene: NA
clone size: medium-sized
CDR3 DNA: TGCAGCGTTGGGGCCGGGAGAGAGACCCAGTACTTC
CDR3 protein: CSVGAGRETQYF

V gene: TRBV6-6
J gene: TRBJ2-2
D gene: TRBD2
clone size: NA
CDR3 DNA: TGTGCCAGTCGACCGGGGGGGAACACCGGGGAGCTGTTTTTT
CDR3 protein: CASRPGGNTGELFF

V gene: TRBV28
J gene: TRBJ2-1
D gene: TRBD2
clone size: NA
CDR3 DNA: TGTGCCAGCAGACGGACTAGCGGGAGCAAATTTAGAAATGAGCAGTTCTTC
CDR3 protein: CASRRTSGSKFRNEQFF

V gene: TRBV18
J gene: TRBJ2-1
D gene: NA
clone size: NA
CDR3 DNA: TGTGCCAGCTCACTGATTCAGACTAGGCAGAATGAGCAGTTCTTC
CDR3 protein: CASSLIQTRQNEQFF

V gene: TRBV10-3
J gene: TRBJ2-5
D gene: TRBD2
clone size: NA
CDR3 DNA: TGTGCCATCAGTGACTCTCTCTCGGCAGGGAGGGTGGAGACCCAGTACTTC
CDR3 protein: CAISDSLSAGRVETQYF

V gene: TRBV16
J gene: TRBJ2-1
D gene: NA
clone size: few
CDR3 DNA: TGTGCCAGCAGCCAGGGGACACGCTCCGAAAACAATGAGCAGTTCTTC
CDR3 protein: CASSQGTRSENNEQFF

V gene: TRBV19
J gene: TRBJ2-4
D gene: TRBD1
clone size: NA
CDR3 DNA: TGTGCCAGTAGTACCCGGACAGGGGTTAACATTCAGTACTTC
CDR3 protein: CASSTRTGVNIQYF

V gene: TRBV28
J gene: TRBJ2-5
D gene: TRBD1
clone size: few
CDR3 DNA: TGTGCCAGCAGTACTCGACAGGGTGAACAGACCCAGTACTTC
CDR3 protein: CASSTRQGEQTQYF

V gene: TRBV29-1
J gene: TRBJ2-7
D gene: NA
clone size: NA
CDR3 DNA: TGCAGCGGTAGGGGGACCTCTTCCGAGCAGTACTTC
CDR3 protein: CSGRGTSSEQYF

V gene: TRBV28
J gene: TRBJ1-5
D gene: NA
clone size: NA
CDR3 DNA: TGTGCCAGCAGTCTGCCTCCGGGACCCCAGCATTTT
CDR3 protein: CASSLPPGPQHF

V gene: TRBV6-1
J gene: TRBJ2-1
D gene: TRBD2
clone size: NA
CDR3 DNA: TGTGCCAGCAGTGAGCGGGGGGGGAATGAGCAGTTCTTC
CDR3 protein: CASSERGGNEQFF

V gene: TRBV25-1
J gene: TRBJ1-2
D gene: NA
clone size: NA
CDR3 DNA: TGTGCCAGCAGCCAGGGGATTGGTGGTACTGGGGGCTACACCTTC
CDR3 protein: CASSQGIGGTGGYTF

V gene: TRBV10-3
J gene: TRBJ1-1
D gene: NA
clone size: NA
CDR3 DNA: TGTGCCATCAGTGGACAGCAGAACACTGAAGCTTTCTTT
CDR3 protein: CAISGQQNTEAFF

V gene: TRBV28
J gene: TRBJ2-7
D gene: TRBD2
clone size: NA
CDR3 DNA: TGTGCCAGCAGTGAGACATTCGGGACTAGGGCGTACGAGCAGTACTTC
CDR3 protein: CASSETFGTRAYEQYF

V gene: TRBV23-1
J gene: TRBJ2-3
D gene: NA
clone size: NA
CDR3 DNA: TGCGCCAGCAGACAAAAAAAAAGACTCACCCCAACGCAGTATTTT
CDR3 protein: CASRQKKRLTPTQYF

V gene: TRBV27
J gene: TRBJ1-1
D gene: NA
clone size: NA
CDR3 DNA: TGTGCCAGCAGAAGGAGGGGCTACACTGAAGCTTTCTTT
CDR3 protein: CASRRRGYTEAFF

V gene: TRBV18
J gene: TRBJ2-3
D gene: NA
clone size: NA
CDR3 DNA: TGTGCCAGCTCACCTAAGGGGAGGTCAGATACGCAGTATTTT
CDR3 protein: CASSPKGRSDTQYF

V gene: TRBV11-2
J gene: TRBJ1-2
D gene: NA
clone size: NA
CDR3 DNA: TGTGCCAGCAGCCCGGGGGTGGTTCGGGGCTACACCTTC
CDR3 protein: CASSPGVVRGYTF

V gene: TRBV2
J gene: TRBJ1-5
D gene: NA
clone size: once
CDR3 DNA: TGTGCCAGCAGTGATCGACAGCATCAGCCCCAGCATTTT
CDR3 protein: CASSDRQHQPQHF

V gene: TRBV6-6
J gene: TRBJ2-3
D gene: TRBD2
clone size: NA
CDR3 DNA: TGTGCCAGCAGTCTCAAGCGGGACCCAGATACGCAGTATTTT
CDR3 protein: CASSLKRDPDTQYF

V gene: TRBV6-5
J gene: TRBJ2-7
D gene: TRBD2
clone size: NA
CDR3 DNA: TGTGCCAGCAGTTTAACTAGCGGGGGATCCTACGAGCAGTACTTC
CDR3 protein: CASSLTSGGSYEQYF

V gene: TRBV28
J gene: TRBJ2-3
D gene: TRBD2
clone size: once
CDR3 DNA: TGTGCCAGTTCTAGCGGGGGGGCAGCTTTAGATACGCAGTATTTT
CDR3 protein: CASSSGGAALDTQYF